The clone carrying this T cell receptor beta chain was seen only once. Deep-level running was used for the assay. Each subset's genomic DNA was shared equally among a number of immunoSEQ plates. For sorted subsets, about 0.2 ug DNA per replicate equaled around 28,000 T cell genomes. Data came from immunoSEQ multiplex PCR; TCRdb stores just in-frame clones and leaves some out. Here the sample spans roughly 1,500,000 clones, less than 99% being singletons. The data originate from a study of shared clonotypes between healthy human individuals. Germline CDR1 reads SNHLY; CDR2 reads FYNNEI. CDR3 length: 15 amino acids. Trimming left V 2 bases short and J 4 bases short, with 14 bases between.

This TCR was recovered from a man younger than 45 in good health. Sequencing was performed on naive CD4+ T cells sorted from blood. Subset described: CD45RA+ positively selected. The chain carries TRBV2 and TRBJ2-5; weak D call: TRBD2 (6 bases). CDR3 in amino acids: CASSEFGGIGETQYF. As DNA, the CDR3 is TGTGCCAGCAGTGAATTCGGAGGGATTGGAGAGACCCAGTACTTC.